Here is one T cell receptor beta chain with its context. The PCR contained 60 Vbeta and 13 Jbeta primers. Using immunoSEQ multiplex PCR, the repertoire was profiled, and TCRdb retains in-frame clones only, with some absent. The table shows some 98,000 clones, with more than 60% occurring only once. V was pared by 0 bases and J by 7 bases, with 21 bases between. The CDR3 runs to 18 residues. CDR1 and CDR2 from the germline V gene are PRHDT and FYEKMQ (reference sequence). The data stem from a study of cytomegalovirus exposure and HLA in healthy donors. The origin of this receptor is a man aged 50-60 years in good health and CMV-seronegative. The gene calls are TRBV13 and TRBJ2-2; D might be TRBD1 (5 bases). Material for sequencing was PBMCs. The CDR3 DNA reads TGTGCCAGCAGCTTAGGTCGTTCTTTGGGGCAAATCGGCGGGGAGCTGTTTTTT. The encoded protein is CASSLGRSLGQIGGELFF.